This T cell receptor (beta chain) was recorded in a study of blood T cell repertoires in COVID-19. The overall study: Sites in the United States, Italy and Spain provided acute and convalescent COVID-19 samples. From T cells, B-cell-depleted T cells, or PBMCs came the material, which was cDNA or gDNA.

In the original processing: How many nucleated cells were present was estimated from reference gene primer amplification. Generated by immunoSEQ multiplex PCR, the TCRdb table keeps only in-frame clones and is missing some. V, J and clone size are taken as reported in that table, and D and trimming were inferred from the DNA itself. The sample has about 270,000 clones; around nine tenths are singletons. This receptor was obtained from a woman in her 70s with COVID-19, enrolled during active disease. Sequenced sample: peripheral blood.

DNA of the CDR3: TGTGCCAGCAGCTTAAAACAGGGGCAAAACATTCAGTACTTC. This gives the protein CASSLKQGQNIQYF. V gene TRBV7-2 combines with J gene TRBJ2-4, with 7 bases lining up with TRBD1. The germline CDR1 and CDR2 sequences are SGHTA and FQGNSA. V dropped 2 bases and J dropped 5; count of bases not matched to a gene: 3. This CDR3 is built from 14 residues.